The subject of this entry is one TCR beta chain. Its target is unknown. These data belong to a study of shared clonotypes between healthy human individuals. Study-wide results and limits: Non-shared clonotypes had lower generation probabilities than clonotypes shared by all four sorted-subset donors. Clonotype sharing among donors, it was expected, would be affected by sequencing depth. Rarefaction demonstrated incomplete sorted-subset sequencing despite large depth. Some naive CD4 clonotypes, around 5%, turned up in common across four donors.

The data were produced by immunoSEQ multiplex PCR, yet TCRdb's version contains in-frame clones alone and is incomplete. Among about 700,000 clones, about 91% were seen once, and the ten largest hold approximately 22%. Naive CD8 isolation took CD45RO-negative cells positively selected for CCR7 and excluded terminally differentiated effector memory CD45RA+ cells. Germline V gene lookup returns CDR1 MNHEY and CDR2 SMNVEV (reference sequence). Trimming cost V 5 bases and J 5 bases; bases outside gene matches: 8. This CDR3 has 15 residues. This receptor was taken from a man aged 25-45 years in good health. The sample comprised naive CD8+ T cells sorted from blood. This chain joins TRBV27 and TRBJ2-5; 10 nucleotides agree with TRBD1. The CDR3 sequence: CASSPQDRGMETQYF. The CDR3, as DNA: TGTGCCAGCAGTCCCCAGGACAGGGGGATGGAGACCCAGTACTTC.